The entry that follows covers one T cell receptor (beta chain) sequence. This record belongs to a study of blood T cell repertoires in COVID-19. Study details: COVID-19 samples collected from the United States, Italy and Spain covered acute and convalescent phases. The analysed material was cDNA or gDNA that came from T cells, B-cell-depleted T cells, or PBMCs.

The germline V and J ends were trimmed by 5 bases and 5 bases, with 12 bases remaining between them. This CDR3 spans 13 amino acids. Per the germline V gene, CDR1 is SGHDT and CDR2 is YYEEEE. Per the authors' pipeline: Estimates of nucleated cell counts were drawn from the amplification of reference gene primers. TCRdb's copy holds only in-frame clones and misses some; the assay was immunoSEQ multiplex PCR. The V and J calls and clone size come from that table; D and trimming were worked out from the DNA. The top ten hold roughly 8.6% of the sample, which has 150,000 or so clones, roughly 80% seen once.

This sequence originates from a woman in her fifties or sixties with active or convalescent COVID-19. V usage is TRBV5-6 and J usage is TRBJ2-3; D is unclear. Sequenced input: peripheral blood. CDR3 DNA: TGTGCCAGCAGATTTGACATCGGAGATACGCAGTATTTT. Translating gives CASRFDIGDTQYF.